This T cell receptor (beta chain) came from a study of shared clonotypes between healthy human individuals. Naive CD8 cells lacked CD45RO, underwent positive selection for CCR7 and left out terminally differentiated effector memory CD45RA+ cells. The junction had 8 bases not matched to a gene; V was cut back by 0 bases and J by 1 base. Germline-derived CDR1 and CDR2 are SGHVS and FQNEAQ. The CDR3 is 19 residues long. Generated by immunoSEQ multiplex PCR, the TCRdb table keeps only in-frame clones and is missing some. Of about 650,000 clones in the sample, 95% to 96% were seen once. A note on this clone: Its antigen is not identified.

Overall study results and limits: Rarefaction showed sorted-subset sequencing was incomplete despite large depth. Tissue TCR repertoires likely differ from these blood-only repertoires.

The receptor was derived from a young woman in good health. Material for sequencing was naive CD8+ T cells sorted from blood. The rearrangement links TRBV7-8 to TRBJ2-2; 10 nucleotides line up with TRBD2. The CDR3 reads CASSLAPSGSRKNTGELFF. The CDR3 nucleotides read TGTGCCAGCAGCTTAGCCCCTAGCGGGAGTAGGAAGAACACCGGGGAGCTGTTTTTT.